This entry features one T cell receptor (beta chain) sequence. This record belongs to a study of cytomegalovirus exposure and HLA in healthy donors. Sequenced by immunoSEQ multiplex PCR; TCRdb stores in-frame clones only, minus some. The repertoire includes 90,000 to 120,000 clones, under 97% of them detected once, and under 0.75% sits in the top ten. The sample comprised PBMCs. This receptor was taken from a woman aged 18-29 years in good health and CMV-seronegative.

CDR3 coding DNA: TGTGCCAGCAGAAACACCCCTTACGAGCAGTACTTC. As protein: CASRNTPYEQYF. The chain links TRBV6-5 to TRBJ2-7; D is unresolved. This CDR3 contains 12 residues. Trimming took 6 bases from V and 4 from J, leaving 10 bases between them. Germline CDR1 is MNHEY and CDR2 is SVGAGI.